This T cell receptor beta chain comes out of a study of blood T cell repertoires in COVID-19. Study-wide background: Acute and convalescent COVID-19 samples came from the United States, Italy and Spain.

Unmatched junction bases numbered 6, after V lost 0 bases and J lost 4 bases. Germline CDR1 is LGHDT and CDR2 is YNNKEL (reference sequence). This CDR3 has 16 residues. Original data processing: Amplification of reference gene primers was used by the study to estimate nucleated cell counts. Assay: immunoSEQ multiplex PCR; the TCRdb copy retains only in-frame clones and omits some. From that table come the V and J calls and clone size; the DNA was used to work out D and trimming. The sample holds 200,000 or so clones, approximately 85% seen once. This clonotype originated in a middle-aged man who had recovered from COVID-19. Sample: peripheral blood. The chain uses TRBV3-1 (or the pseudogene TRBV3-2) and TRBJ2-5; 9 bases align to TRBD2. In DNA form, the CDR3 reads TGTGCCAGCAGCCAAGATCGCCTAGCGGGAACAGAGACCCAGTACTTC. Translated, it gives CASSQDRLAGTETQYF.